This entry concerns a single T cell receptor beta chain. What it binds is unknown. Trimming shortened V by 6 bases and J by 4 bases, and 11 bases separated the two germline ends. The length of the CDR3 is 13 residues. The germline V gene encodes CDR1 LNHDA and CDR2 SQIVND (reference sequence). Regulatory T cells were sorted as CD4+CD25hiCD127low/negative cells. How the authors handled the data: Treg pools: 50,000 to 65,000 distinct patient, under 100,000 donor TCRbeta sequences. This table comes from immunoSEQ multiplex PCR, and its TCRdb copy is limited to in-frame clones, with some not included. V, J and clone size reflect that table, while D and trimming were determined from the DNA. Of about 18,000 clones listed, 85% to 95% are singletons. The sample originates from a study of B cell selection in AIRE deficiency. Findings of the study overall: CDR3s were shorter in shared Treg sequences, reflecting few non-templated nucleotide insertions. In TCRBV usage, CDR3 length and diversity, patient Tconv and Treg cells matched healthy donors.

This TCR was sampled from a human donor in good health. Source material: CD4+CD25+ Tregs sorted from PBMCs. The chain couples TRBV19 to TRBJ2-3; D perhaps matches TRBD2 (5 bases). DNA of the CDR3: TGTGCCAGTAGGGATGTCGGGGCAGATACGCAGTATTTT. This sequence encodes CASRDVGADTQYF.